Below, 15 T cell receptor beta chains from the same sample are listed, as sequenced in a study of patients and donors after allogeneic stem cell transplantation. TCRdb used MiXCR to reprocess the RT-PCR reads, holding one entry per CDR3 protein. The data show hundreds of thousands of distinct CDR3 sequences, 15% to 20% seen once. Material for sequencing was blood, either unsorted or a sorted T cell fraction (not recorded which). The receptors stem from a human donor who was either an allogeneic HSCT recipient or a stem cell or donor lymphocyte infusion donor (not recorded which). It is not recorded whose cells these are; they may come from a transplant donor.

The V and J genes are TRBV5-1 and TRBJ1-5, with D hard to call. The CDR3 runs to 14 residues. CDR1 is SGHRS, CDR2 YFSETQ, per germline. Between the trimmed V and J ends, which lost 4 bases and 0 bases, there was a span of 8 bases. The CDR3 DNA reads TGCGCCAGCAGCCGCGACGGTAGCAATCAGCCCCAGCATTTT. Its translation is CASSRDGSNQPQHF.

The chain is built from TRBV4-3 and TRBJ2-1; TRBD2 matches at 10 bases. Trimming at V came to 0 bases and at J to 1 base, leaving 6 bases not matched to a gene. This CDR3 has 18 amino acids. Germline values: CDR1 LGHNA, CDR2 YSLEER. This chain's CDR3 is CASSQDPLAGVSYNEQFF. CDR3 coding DNA: TGCGCCAGCAGCCAAGATCCCCTAGCGGGGGTTTCCTACAATGAGCAGTTCTTC.

This clonotype was picked up a small number of times. The chain combines TRBV6-5 with TRBJ2-3, with no clear D. The germline V gene has CDR1 MNHEY and CDR2 SVGAGI. The CDR3 consists of 15 residues. V was shortened by 1 base and J by 3 bases, with 11 bases between the two germline ends. The DNA for the CDR3 is TGTGCCAGCAGTTACTTCCAAACACTGACAGATACGCAGTATTTT. Encoded protein: CASSYFQTLTDTQYF.

The genes are TRBV4-2 and TRBJ1-4; 8 bases agree with TRBD1. CDR1 is LGHNA and CDR2 is YNFKEQ in the germline V gene. The trim removed 3 bases at V and 4 bases at J, leaving 1 base unmatched. This CDR3 has 14 residues. The CDR3: CASSQGQVNEKLFF. The CDR3 coding sequence is TGTGCCAGCAGCCAGGGACAGGTTAATGAAAAACTGTTTTTT.

The table lists this clonotype with a few counts. This chain joins TRBV20-1 and TRBJ1-6; D not resolved. The V gene lost 1 base and the J gene lost 3 bases, with 10 bases spanning the gap. The germline gives CDR1 DFQATT, CDR2 SNEGSKA (reference sequence). CDR3 size: 15 residues. The CDR3 coding sequence is TGCAGTGCTAGAGGACCGACTAACTATAATTCACCCCTCCACTTT. Its protein is CSARGPTNYNSPLHF.

Comment on this clonotype: The CDR3 carries no conserved terminal phenylalanine or tryptophan, so it likely arises from a read error. The chain is built from TRBV7-9 and TRBJ2-5; no reliable D call. The CDR3 is 11 amino acids. Per germline, CDR1 SEHNR and CDR2 FQNEAQ (reference sequence). Trimming took 4 bases from V and 5 from J, leaving 5 bases between them. CDR3 sequence (DNA): TGTGCCAGCAGCTCATGGGAGACCCAGTACCTC. Residues: CASSSWETQYL.

This chain links TRBV28 with TRBJ1-2, with 11 bases that match TRBD1. The germline gives CDR1 MDHEN, CDR2 SYDVKM. With 5 bases clipped from V and 4 bases from J, the junction kept 6 bases outside the gene matches. The CDR3 spans 15 residues. The CDR3 sequence is CASSPPDRGLYGYTF. The CDR3 DNA sequence: TGTGCCAGCAGTCCGCCGGACAGGGGGCTCTATGGCTACACCTTC.

This clonotype was recorded a few times. CDR3 sequence reads: CASSAPSGVGNEQFF. The CDR3 nucleotides read TGTGCCAGCAGTGCGCCTAGCGGGGTTGGAAATGAGCAGTTCTTC. The V gene is TRBV6-1, the J gene TRBJ2-1; 9 bases are shared with TRBD2. The CDR3 has 15 residues. Germline trimming cut 4 bases from V and 7 bases from J; bases unmatched to any gene: 8. The germline CDR1 and CDR2 sequences are MNHNS and SASEGT.

The CDR3 loop reads CASSPGAFPNYGYTF. The CDR3 DNA reads as TGTGCCAGCAGCCCGGGAGCGTTTCCTAACTATGGCTACACCTTC. The chain recombines TRBV11-2 with TRBJ1-2; D is uncertain. Trimming took 5 bases from V and 0 from J, leaving 13 bases between them. Germline V CDR1 and CDR2: SGHAT, FQNNGV. This CDR3 has 15 amino acids.

There are many counts of this clonotype. The rearrangement joins TRBV5-1 to TRBJ2-1, with 9 bases fitting TRBD2. Germline V gene lookup returns CDR1 SGHRS and CDR2 YFSETQ. The CDR3 loop spans 15 amino acids. The J segment lost 8 bases and the V segment lost 2 bases, leaving 8 bases of the junction unmatched. The CDR3 reads CASSLNSGSAYEQFF. In DNA form, the CDR3 reads TGCGCCAGCAGCTTAAATAGCGGGAGCGCTTATGAGCAGTTCTTC.

This chain connects TRBV27 to TRBJ2-7; weak D call: TRBD2 (5 bases). The germline gives CDR1 MNHEY, CDR2 SMNVEV (reference sequence). Trimming shortened V by 6 bases and J by 0 bases, and 12 bases separated the two germline ends. The CDR3 runs to 14 residues. The CDR3 coding sequence is TGTGCCAGCAGGGGGTTGAGGGCCTCCTACGAGCAGTACTTC. It yields the protein CASRGLRASYEQYF.

This clonotype was found a few times. The rearrangement uses TRBV24-1 and TRBJ2-1; 11 bases are a match to TRBD2. V gave up 4 bases and J gave up 8 bases; unmatched junction bases: 6. Germline lookup yields CDR1 KGHDR and CDR2 SFDVKD. CDR3 size: 15 residues. The CDR3, as DNA: TGTGCCACCAGTGACCTAGCGGGGGGAGTCGATGAGCAGTTCTTC. Translated: CATSDLAGGVDEQFF.

This clonotype showed up just a few times. The chain recombines TRBV24-1 with TRBJ2-7, with TRBD1 matching over 7 bases. The CDR3 contains 13 residues. The J segment lost 5 bases and the V segment lost 4 bases, leaving 4 bases of the junction unmatched. Per germline, CDR1 KGHDR and CDR2 SFDVKD. The CDR3 reads CATSDPGQNEQYF. Here the CDR3 DNA reads TGTGCCACCAGTGACCCGGGACAGAACGAGCAGTACTTC.

The chain uses TRBV2 and TRBJ1-5; 7 nucleotides align to TRBD1. V lost 0 bases to trimming and J lost 3 bases; unmatched junction nucleotides: 5. CDR3 length: 16 amino acids. CDR1 and CDR2 (germline): SNHLY, FYNNEI. The DNA of the CDR3 is TGTGCCAGCAGTGAAGCCGGCAGGGGGGTCAATCAGCCCCAGCATTTT. This encodes CASSEAGRGVNQPQHF.

V and J are TRBV12-3 or TRBV12-4 and TRBJ2-1, with 13 bases that match TRBD2. This CDR3 has 18 residues. The trim removed 4 bases at V and 1 base at J, leaving 7 bases unmatched. The CDR3 is CASSSTSGRSPSYNEQFF. The CDR3 nucleotides are TGTGCCAGCAGTTCGACTAGCGGGAGGTCCCCGTCCTACAATGAGCAGTTCTTC.